This TCR beta chain derives from a study of blood T cell repertoires in COVID-19. Looking at the study overall: PBMCs, B-cell-depleted T cells, or T cells provided the cDNA or gDNA that made up the material.

Libraries were prepared by immunoSEQ multiplex PCR; TCRdb keeps only in-frame clonotypes and omits some of them. The sample comprises roughly 310,000 clones, roughly 88% of which are singletons, and under 3.5% rests with the top ten. The CDR3 covers 16 residues. Germline values: CDR1 GTSNPN, CDR2 SVGIG (reference sequence). V lost 2 bases and J 0 bases, leaving 14 bases between the germline ends. Sample: peripheral blood. V usage is TRBV30 and J usage is TRBJ2-1; D may be TRBD2 (5 bases). This TCR came from a woman in her 30s with COVID-19, enrolled during active disease. Here the CDR3 DNA reads TGTGCCTGGAGTCCGTCTAGCTCCTACTCCTACAATGAGCAGTTCTTC. Translated: CAWSPSSSYSYNEQFF.